This TCR beta chain appears in the sequencing data of a study of regulatory T cells in long-lasting Graves disease (dated by TCRdb to about 2021). With regard to the full study: In the newly diagnosed Graves' disease group, patients had been taking antithyroid drugs for less than 3 months. This study used TCR sequencing and RNA sequencing of peripheral blood to compare persistent Graves' disease patients against newly diagnosed Graves' disease patients. The study took place in China and was registered as a clinical trial. A total of 33 samples were covered by TCR sequencing, comprising roughly 13 persistent and about 20 newly diagnosed Graves' disease patients. The study at large found these results: More public clonotypes were shared among persistent patients (roughly 2,700) than among newly diagnosed patients (roughly 960). The authors noted that the small sample size was a limitation that may lower accuracy. Compared with newly diagnosed patients, patients with persistent Graves' disease had lower TCR Shannon entropy and fewer highly expanded clones, which suggests clonal expansion. The study examined only peripheral blood because the primary lesion, thyroid tissue, could not be accessed. Sequencing and analysis were limited to the TCR beta chain. Persistent disease showed preferential use of TRBV28, TRBJ1-2 and TRBJ2-5, whereas newly diagnosed disease favored TRBV20-1 and TRBJ2-1.

For CDR1 and CDR2, the germline V gene lists MGHDK and SYGVNS. The V end gives up 6 bases and the J end 4 bases, leaving 6 bases in the junction not matched to a gene. Including cysteine and phenylalanine, the CDR3 has 15 amino acids. This entry keeps only the CDR3 DNA: 45 bases, framed from base 1. Worth noting for this clonotype: Its antigen target is currently unknown. It has no much larger one-base neighbor in the sample; base qualities were not kept.

Sample time point, as interpreted from the label and publication: newly diagnosed GD, antithyroid drugs for less than 3 months. For both TCR sequencing and RNA sequencing, RNA was extracted from PBMCs in TRIzol. Graves' disease was diagnosed according to American Thyroid Association guidelines. Patients for the study were recruited at an endocrinology department in Xi'an, China. From each patient, roughly 9 milliliters of peripheral blood was collected into an EDTA anticoagulant tube. Ficoll Paque Plus density gradient separation was used to isolate PBMCs, and no additional T cell sorting was done. RNA quality was checked with an Agilent 2100 Bioanalyzer and agarose gel, and concentration with a NanoDrop 2000. Libraries came from multiplex PCR. Sequencing was carried out with an Illumina HiSeq 4000. iRepertoire HTBI primers and Arm-PCR amplification of CDR3 regions were used to construct TCR beta libraries. PCR products were gel purified before sequencing. Per the source publication's procedure: A total of around 59 TRBV and approximately 13 TRBJ segments were identified across samples and were used for gene usage analysis of CDR3 amino acid clonotypes. COPE and FqMerger were used to merge filtered high-quality paired reads into contigs. BLAST was used to align contigs to IMGT TRBV, TRBD and TRBJ reference genes, and CDR3 was defined according to IMGT. Clonotypes above 0.1% frequency were classified as highly expanded clones. Repertoire diversity was measured by Shannon entropy, and V-J evenness by the Gini coefficient. Public clonotypes were defined as clonotypes shared by more than one individual. Using fastp trimming at Q25 and MiXCR clonotype assembly, TCRdb reanalyzed the public sequencing data and kept in-frame beta chains. Duplicate CDR3 protein sequences are folded into a single record with the most common DNA and genes. These V and J calls are TCRdb output, not the study's own analysis. The sample contains 250,000 to 300,000 distinct CDR3 sequences, under 20% of them found a single time. The biggest ten clones account for approximately 15% of the sample.

The data also belong to a second study, concerning T cells in Graves' hyperthyroidism and ophthalmopathy. Taken from the second paper: Stable Graves' hyperthyroidism was defined as no progression to ophthalmopathy during 18 months of follow-up. Hyperthyroidism patients were aged 18 to 65 years and newly diagnosed, with disease duration of less than 2 months. Any patient with an uncontrolled infection, another autoimmune disease, pregnancy or lactation was excluded. Diagnoses were based on clinical symptoms, serum thyroxine and TRAb, thyroid ultrasound and orbital computed tomography. For the first round of RT-PCR on the TCR CDR3, the HTBI primer set was used together with the Qiagen OneStep RT-PCR kit. Most expanded thyroid clonotypes (frequency above 0.001) were also found in blood, which suggests that blood repertoires may mirror thyroid immune responses. Ophthalmopathy was separated from stable hyperthyroidism by a 13 V-J signature model, with around 90% sensitivity and just over 81% specificity obtained in cross-validation and 80%/75% obtained in testing. During validation, the model predicted progression to ophthalmopathy a median of approximately 6 months ahead of onset, with around 71% sensitivity and 72.22% specificity. TCR V-J signatures able to tell the groups apart were searched for in a discovery cohort of approximately 95 patients, of whom over 40 had Graves' ophthalmopathy and 57 had stable Graves' hyperthyroidism. Prospective prediction of ophthalmopathy was tested in an independent validation cohort consisting of roughly 19 hyperthyroidism patients and 17 patients who later progressed to ophthalmopathy. For training and testing, the 80 to 100 patients in the discovery cohort were randomly divided in a 7:3 ratio. Thyroid tissue and blood T-cell repertoires from about six Graves' hyperthyroidism patients were also compared in the study. Once sampling was done, hyperthyroidism patients were given methimazole at a starting dose of 30 mg daily, whereas ophthalmopathy patients were given high-dose intravenous methylprednisolone. Libraries were constructed in a second round of multiplex PCR, after which size selection and purification were performed. Sequencing of the libraries was done on an Illumina HiSeq2000 using paired-end 100 bp reads. SOAPnuke was used to process the raw data, throwing out any read that contained adapters or uncalled bases, had a mean Phred below 15, or lacked an exact constant-primer or identifier match. COPE v1.2.5 was used to merge high-quality paired reads, and clonotypes were defined as unique nucleotide sequences. MiTCR v1.1 was used to align the clonotypes against IMGT TRBV, TRBD and TRBJ reference segments. The analysis was restricted to V-J combinations with a frequency above 0.0001, which together covered 99% to 99.2% of the repertoires. The TCS score was defined as F50 (clonal expansion) divided by E x V (chaos), with BLOSUM62-based TCRdist calculated between CDR3 peptides within each V-J. Welch's t-statistics and random forest reduced several hundred V-J features to around 14, which were used in a naive Bayes classifier (R e1071). No statistical method was used to fix the sample size in advance, and group allocation was not hidden from the investigators. The paper reports TCR Vbeta CDR3 sequencing of approximately 130 peripheral blood samples: 43 ophthalmopathy, under 80 hyperthyroidism and around 17 progressor patients.

The sequencing here drew on peripheral blood mononuclear cells (PBMCs), taken at new diagnosis, from a patient treated with antithyroid drugs. The rearranged chain carries TRBV25-1 and TRBJ2-1; the junction holds 10 bases that match TRBD2. This receptor was obtained from a woman under 40 with Graves disease. Donor details come from another sample of the same person, matched by shared clones. The DNA sequence is as follows: TGTGCCAGCAGGGCCGGGACTAGCGCGTACAATGAGCAGTTCTTC. Its amino acids are CASRAGTSAYNEQFF.